This record concerns one T cell receptor (beta chain) sequence. There is no known antigen for this receptor. It has no much larger one-base neighbor in the sample; base qualities were not kept. Preparation of the library involved PCR. The run used an Illumina HiSeq 2500. TCR library preparation used molecular barcoding, with unique molecular identifiers applied to normalize quantification of the TCRbeta repertoire. Using fastp at Q25 and MiXCR, TCRdb reprocessed the public reads and kept productive beta chains. Under each unique CDR3 protein, matching rows form one entry showing the most common genes and DNA. Present in this sample are approximately 300,000 distinct CDR3 sequences, over 9.5% of which were seen just once. Jointly, the top ten make up approximately 7.6% of the sample. What this sample's treatment or condition label stands for: allogeneic hematopoietic cell transplantation with graft depleted of TCRalphabeta T cells and CD19 B cells. The children who served as transplant recipients had been given grafts of TCRalphabeta/CD19-depleted allogeneic hematopoietic cells.

The record originates from a study of T-cell reconstitution after alpha-beta-depleted transplantation in children (dated by TCRdb to the mid-2010s). Turning to the overall study: Using TCR repertoire profiling, the study quantitatively followed how T-cell immune reconstitution unfolded in children after TCRalphabeta/CD19-depleted allogeneic hematopoietic cell transplantation. What the study reported, not specific to this receptor: Apparently early alphabetaT-cell count recovery about two months after transplant reportedly relied on only several hundred rapidly expanded clones derived from non-depleted graft cells. In some patients, the high TCRbeta diversity seen at day 60 was put down to recipient T cells and intrathymic progenitors that had survived conditioning. The frequencies of hyperexpanded clones fell over the following months, and after one year, T-cell counts and TCRbeta diversity were mostly attributed to newly produced T cells.

Reading the germline V gene gives CDR1 MDHEN and CDR2 SYDVKM. Cut back by 5 bases and 6 bases, the V and J ends lie 14 bases apart. CDR3 length: 14 amino acids, cysteine to phenylalanine. Of the read, only the CDR3 DNA is kept; its 42 bases are in frame from base 1. The chain is made from TRBV28 and TRBJ2-4; the D segment could be TRBD1, given 5 matching bases. Material: PBMCs, obtained before TCRalphabeta/CD19-depleted stem cell transplant. This clonotype was sampled from a boy under two years old with acute myeloid leukemia, due to receive a stem cell transplant. The CDR3 reads as follows: CASSERQGGNIQYF. In nucleotide form, the sequence is TGTGCCAGCAGTGAGAGGCAGGGCGGAAACATTCAGTACTTC.